This TCR beta chain is from a study of cytomegalovirus exposure and HLA in healthy donors (dated by TCRdb to about 2017). Regarding the research as a whole: An earlier analysis of some 600 of the donors reported approximately 300 Gb of sequence data and approximately 120 million unique TCR beta sequences obtained from some 200 million T cells. An early release that covered around 590 HLA-typed donors contained 250 to 350 gigabases of sequencing data and tens of millions of unique TCR sequences. Of the roughly 400 genotyped donors, over 80% were placed in the genetic ancestry cluster associated with self-reported Caucasian donors. The study aimed to test whether cataloging public T cell receptors could reveal signatures of past pathogen exposure. The T cell repertoires of around 670 subjects were profiled by immunosequencing and related to cytomegalovirus serostatus. Along with the approximately 670-subject first cohort, a separate validation cohort of over 90 different subjects was used. To predict cytomegalovirus infection status, the study combined high-throughput TCR immunosequencing, statistical association of individual TCRs with disease status, and machine learning. In a later analysis, previously published TCR beta repertoires from about 640 donors were re-analyzed and high-resolution HLA genotyping was added so that TCR occurrence patterns could be studied. The later analysis used no new phenotypic data to find candidate immune exposures, relying instead on TCR beta sequences and their occurrence across donors. An earlier analysis of around 640 of the donors used high-throughput TCR beta sequencing to judge whether each TCR beta V gene segment behaved as functional or pseudogenic. Donor age, sex, ethnicity and CMV serostatus were compiled alongside the repertoire data. A later genetic analysis used genome-wide SNP genotypes for about 55% of the 666 donors, treating that subset as a discovery cohort. All discovery cohort repertoires had been generated on a single sequencing platform. HLA typing covered class I and class II loci at four-digit resolution. The number of typed donors differed by locus: 629-630 for A, B, C, DRB1 and DQB1; approximately 530 for DQA1; fewer than 610 for DPA1; and approximately 450 for DPB1. Because of strong linkage in the cohort, roughly five DR-DQ haplotypes were treated as single units for association and clustering. Among 350 to 400 genotyped donors of the cohort, an average of approximately 240,000 unique TCR beta nucleotide sequences were sequenced per donor, roughly 20% of them non-productive.

Here is what the overall study found, with its caveats: The presence/absence analyses assumed that sequencing depth was roughly uniform across donors, and that assumption may not be true. The cohort was sequenced for TCR beta chains only, and without alpha or paired-chain data the features that could be detected were limited. A cluster of highly shared sequence variants was judged likely to represent a technical artifact of the sequencing pipeline. V-gene and J-gene trimming of TCR beta chains was associated with a missense DCLRE1C variant in a later genetic analysis, and the association was replicated in an independent cohort. An earlier analysis of approximately 500 of the donors showed that most TCR beta V segments appeared in productive rearrangements either about 90% or about 30% of the time, which broadly matched IMGT annotations. The study gave a list of 150 to 200 TCR beta chains associated with cytomegalovirus. Most TCR sequences were seen in very few donors, while some public TCRs were found in many individuals. A later analysis reported that several top co-occurrence clusters appeared linked to parvovirus B19, influenza, CMV and Epstein-Barr virus. According to a later analysis, TCR association rates differed among HLA loci, with DRB1 alleles showing the most associated TCRs and HLA-C alleles showing the fewest. Over 15 rarely observed V segments, including chromosome 9 orphons, were excluded from the earlier analysis of about 600 of the donors because counts were too low. The classifier was reported to diagnose cytomegalovirus status with high specificity and sensitivity in both the original cohort and the validation cohort. A further reported finding was that TCR beta sequences accurately predicted the HLA-A and HLA-B alleles for most subjects in the first cohort. The authors suggested that the approach could potentially be extended to other disease states and immunological phenotypes. CMV serostatus was the only immune exposure information available for the cohort. Because some donors lacked HLA typing at each locus, the association tests relied only on the typed subset. Because the 87-base-pair reads could not distinguish some IMGT-functional V segments, including TRBV6-2 and TRBV6-3, those segments were excluded. According to a later genetic analysis, donors in an Asian-associated ancestry cluster had fewer N-insertions in productive TCRs than the roughly 700-donor mean. When HLA alleles, especially DR and DQ, strongly co-occurred, TCR associations were difficult to assign to individual alleles. According to a later analysis, most CMV-associated TCR beta chains appeared to be HLA-restricted, and the HLA associations seemed to be driven largely by CMV exposure. Linkage disequilibrium might explain the correlated functional status among segregating V segments, but an unknown experimental factor could not be ruled out. A few of the identified cytomegalovirus-associated TCR beta chains were confirmed in vitro to be specific for cytomegalovirus antigens. Compared with equally common non-associated chains, HLA-associated TCR beta chains in a later analysis were more clonally expanded and had lower generation probabilities. A later analysis associated about 18,000 TCR beta sequences with specific HLA alleles at a false discovery rate of 0.05.

Library generation was performed with the immunoSEQ multiplex PCR assay. For the multiplex PCR, a mixture combining 60 forward primers for TCR Vbeta segments and 13 reverse primers for TCR Jbeta segments was used. The CDR3 region of rearranged TCR beta genes was amplified from genomic DNA by a multiplex PCR assay. The Illumina HiSeq System was used to sequence the amplified TCR beta libraries as 87-base-pair reads. The authors processed their data as follows. A later analysis tallied around 82 million unique TCR beta chains across the 600 to 700 repertoires, and approximately 12 million of those chains were shared by two or more donors. A nearest-neighbor algorithm error-corrected the raw reads and collapsed the reads into unique sequences, merging closely related sequences to remove PCR and sequencing errors. To assign V, D and J gene segments, CDR3 sequences were aligned to IMGT reference sequences. For a sequence to be retained, a match of at least six nucleotides to both a V gene segment and a J gene segment was required. Rearrangements were called productive when the CDR3 lacked stop codons and stayed in frame with V and J; all others were non-productive. CDR3 was defined by IMGT convention, running from the second conserved V-encoded cysteine to the conserved J-encoded phenylalanine. In an earlier analysis of roughly 610 of the donors, sequences lacking an unambiguous match to a single V gene segment were excluded. An earlier analysis of roughly 590 of the donors called V segments functional above 56.7% productive rearrangements and segregating when the between-donor standard deviation exceeded 5%. To diagnose cytomegalovirus status from the catalog of TCR beta chain sequences, a statistical classification framework was built. A later analysis assigned V and J genes by comparing TCR nucleotide sequences with IMGT/GENE-DB human TR gene sequences. A later analysis assigned CDR3 sequences and most-parsimonious VDJ recombination scenarios with the TCRdist pipeline. A later analysis defined each TCR beta chain by its CDR3 amino acid sequence plus V-gene family, and excluded reads lacking a unique V-gene family. In a later analysis, several hundred highly shared, low-generation-probability nucleotide sequences were removed to address suspected cross-contamination and a sequencing artifact. For each public chain, a later analysis derived a clonal expansion index from normalized ranks of inferred template counts within each repertoire. Generation probabilities in a later analysis came from a VDJ recombination model fitted to out-of-frame rearrangements, and those results were checked against IGoR. A later analysis scored TCR-TCR, TCR-HLA and TCR-CMV co-occurrence with hypergeometric tests, applying a repertoire-size bias correction to TCR pairs. A later analysis estimated false discovery rates by permuting HLA or CMV assignments 20 times. In a later analysis, co-occurring TCRs were grouped using DBSCAN, and TCRdist sequence similarity was added for clustering within HLA-allele-positive subsets. Repertoires with fewer than 30,000 or more than 120,000 public chains were left out of co-occurrence clustering, as were five repertoires with anomalous nucleotide sharing. Here the immuneACCESS table is served through TCRdb, limited to in-frame sequences with V and J called. Missing clones are a known gap in these copies; in checked studies unresolved V genes cover under half, and the rest lacks a known reason. V, J and clone size are taken as reported in that table, and D and trimming were inferred from the DNA itself. For this sample there are 80,000 to 95,000 clones; approximately 71% appear just once. The top ten hold roughly a sixth of the sample.

In its sample, this clone was seen once. No antigen is known for it. It has no much larger one-base neighbor in the sample; base qualities were not kept. The germline ends are 20 bases apart after V is trimmed by 6 bases and J by 5 bases. The CDR3 runs 15 residues from the cysteine to the phenylalanine. Only CDR3 DNA remains: 45 bases, in frame from the first base. For CDR1 and CDR2, the germline V gene lists SGHTA and FQGNSA. The cohort consisted of 600 to 750 healthy bone marrow donors. At the time of sampling, every cohort member was nominally healthy, though immune exposures that went unrecorded were likely present. The donor tested CMV seropositive and was one of the 289 seropositive cohort members. Each donor provided a peripheral blood sample, and peripheral blood mononuclear cells were used for TCR beta sequencing. The Qiagen DNeasy Blood Extraction Kit was used to extract genomic DNA from the blood cell samples.

This TCR was sampled from a woman aged 18-29 years in good health and CMV-seropositive. This chain is built from TRBV7-2 and TRBJ2-7; the D region possibly corresponds to TRBD1 (6 bases align). Sequencing used PBMCs. The CDR3 sequence is CASRLAQGSFNEQYF. The DNA sequence is given as TGTGCCAGCAGGCTGGCTCAGGGGTCATTCAACGAGCAGTACTTC.